This TCR beta chain is drawn from a study of blood T cell repertoires in COVID-19 (dated by TCRdb to 2019 to 2021). Notes on the research overall: Collaborator samples came from the United States, Italy and Spain and covered acute and convalescent phases of COVID-19. HLA class I and class II types, where available, came from metadata supplied by the sample provider rather than from assay-based typing. The prospective study material was composed of cDNA or gDNA derived from T cells, B-cell-depleted T cells, or PBMCs. Subjects who had been exposed to COVID-19, were actively infected with it, or had recovered from it provided the deeply sampled blood TCRbeta repertoires that made up the dataset. Sample metadata almost always included a de-identified subject ID, COVID-19 status, age in years and sex. A freely available public database, intended as a resource for researchers studying the immune response to SARS-CoV-2, is where the repertoires were released. The samples were drawn from the first 160 participants of the ongoing ImmuneRACE study and from 950 to 1,500 subjects provided by 6 global collaborators.

The immunoSEQ Assay, a bias-controlled multiplex PCR, was used to amplify TCRbeta CDR3 regions from genomic DNA. Processing in the source paper ran as follows. Within the assay, amplification of reference gene primers was used to estimate how many nucleated cells each sample contained. To quantify the absolute abundance of each unique TCRbeta CDR3 rearrangement, sequence reads were collapsed and filtered. For each sample, productive Simpson clonality was calculated as the square root of Simpson's diversity index across productive rearrangements. TCRdb provides this immuneACCESS table in a form limited to in-frame rearrangements. Some clones are lacking; in checked studies, under half of them reflect an unresolved V gene, and why the rest are absent is not known. The DNA was the basis for D and trimming; V, J and clone size are from that table. This sample has fewer than 250,000 clones in its table, and approximately 80% of those were observed once. The ten largest clones represent roughly a tenth of the sample.

Details on this clone: It has no known antigen specificity. Base qualities are missing; no much larger clone stands one base away. Other DNA sequences in the sample encode the same CDR3.

Trimming leaves V shorter by 5 bases and J shorter by 1 base, with the junction holding 2 bases beyond the gene matches. The CDR3 runs 14 amino acids, cysteine and phenylalanine included. Of the read, only the CDR3 DNA is kept; its 42 bases are in frame from base 1. CDR1 and CDR2, per the germline V gene (reference sequence), are SEHNR and FQNEAQ. At one collaborating source in Seattle, patients were enrolled during active infection and were followed longitudinally through the course of disease. The collaborating institutions used their own protocols to collect whole blood in K2EDTA tubes. Collaborator samples were shipped for TCRbeta analysis as frozen whole blood, isolated PBMCs, or DNA extracted from either sample type. Summary of the overall study and its limitations: The quantity of clinical and demographic metadata differed by source and by participant and was supplied without curation.

The source material was peripheral blood. The rearranged chain carries TRBV7-9 and TRBJ2-3, with TRBD1 identical over 8 junction bases. This TCR derives from an elderly woman with COVID-19, enrolled during active disease. The encoded CDR3 is CASSTTGGTDTQYF. The nucleotides read TGTGCCAGCAGCACGACAGGGGGCACAGATACGCAGTATTTT.